The rows below give T cell receptor beta chains drawn from one sample of a study of cytomegalovirus exposure and HLA in healthy donors. Assay: immunoSEQ multiplex PCR; the TCRdb copy retains only in-frame clones and omits some. There are over 150,000 clones in the sample; 65% to 70% occur only once, and around 4.5% lies in the top ten. Sequences were obtained from PBMCs. The receptor source for this set is a woman in her late teens or twenties in good health and CMV-seropositive. Each CDR3 is given with its conserved first and last residue. A D gene is named only where the DNA matches it firmly. Clone size is not always given. Where it is, it says once, few, many or a class for expanded clones.

d_call: NA
clone_size: NA
j_call: TRBJ1-2
v_call: TRBV29-1
cdr3_nt: TGCAGCGTTGATCACCCCTCCACAGGGAACTATGGCTACACCTTC
cdr3_aa: CSVDHPSTGNYGYTF

d_call: TRBD1
clone_size: NA
j_call: TRBJ1-5
v_call: TRBV2
cdr3_nt: TGTGCCAGCAACCCGGGACAGGGGAATCAGCCCCAGCATTTT
cdr3_aa: CASNPGQGNQPQHF

d_call: TRBD2
clone_size: NA
j_call: TRBJ2-1
v_call: TRBV4-3
cdr3_nt: TGCGCCAGCAGCCAAGAGGGAGGGGCCAGGGACAATGAGCAGTTCTTC
cdr3_aa: CASSQEGGARDNEQFF

d_call: NA
clone_size: NA
j_call: TRBJ1-2
v_call: TRBV4-1
cdr3_nt: TGCGCCAGCAGCCAAGAAGGGCAGGGTGACTATGGCTACACCTTC
cdr3_aa: CASSQEGQGDYGYTF

d_call: TRBD1
clone_size: NA
j_call: TRBJ2-7
v_call: TRBV6-6
cdr3_nt: TGTGCCAGCACTCCGGGACAGGATGGGCAGTACTTC
cdr3_aa: CASTPGQDGQYF

d_call: TRBD2
clone_size: NA
j_call: TRBJ2-1
v_call: TRBV4-2
cdr3_nt: TGTGCCAGCAGCCAAGAGCCGCTAGCGGGGGGGCGGTATGAGCAGTTCTTC
cdr3_aa: CASSQEPLAGGRYEQFF

d_call: TRBD1
clone_size: NA
j_call: TRBJ1-1
v_call: TRBV6-1
cdr3_nt: TGTGCCAGCAGTGAGTTCGGGACAGCTAACACTGAAGCTTTCTTT
cdr3_aa: CASSEFGTANTEAFF

d_call: TRBD1
clone_size: NA
j_call: TRBJ2-3
v_call: TRBV10-3
cdr3_nt: TGTGCCATCAGGGGACAGGGGGTCAATAATAGACCAGATACGCAGTATTTT
cdr3_aa: CAIRGQGVNNRPDTQYF

d_call: NA
clone_size: NA
j_call: TRBJ1-1
v_call: TRBV19
cdr3_nt: TGTGCCAGTAGTATAGAGGTCAGGAACACTGAAGCTTTCTTT
cdr3_aa: CASSIEVRNTEAFF

d_call: NA
clone_size: NA
j_call: TRBJ1-2
v_call: TRBV27
cdr3_nt: TGTGCCAGCAGCTGGACAAGGAACTGTGGCTACACCTTC
cdr3_aa: CASSWTRNCGYTF

d_call: TRBD1
clone_size: once
j_call: TRBJ2-7
v_call: TRBV6-5
cdr3_nt: TGTGCCACGGAATTGACAGGGGGCAGCCACGAGCAGTACTTC
cdr3_aa: CATELTGGSHEQYF

d_call: NA
clone_size: NA
j_call: TRBJ1-4
v_call: TRBV19
cdr3_nt: TGTGCCAGTAGTATAGTGTGGAGGGATGAAGAACTGTTTTTT
cdr3_aa: CASSIVWRDEELFF

d_call: NA
clone_size: few
j_call: TRBJ2-7
v_call: TRBV10-1
cdr3_nt: TGCGCCAACATAACCCAGGGTTACTACGAGCAGTACTTC
cdr3_aa: CANITQGYYEQYF

d_call: TRBD1
clone_size: NA
j_call: TRBJ2-1
v_call: TRBV6-1
cdr3_nt: TGTGCCAGCGGCAGGGGGCGTAGCCCCAATGAGCAGTTCTTC
cdr3_aa: CASGRGRSPNEQFF

d_call: TRBD1
clone_size: NA
j_call: TRBJ2-7
v_call: TRBV4-2
cdr3_nt: TGTGCCAGCAGCCAAGGACAGGGTCCTTCCTACGAGCAGTACTTC
cdr3_aa: CASSQGQGPSYEQYF

d_call: NA
clone_size: NA
j_call: TRBJ1-4
v_call: TRBV7-2
cdr3_nt: TGTGCCAGCAGCTTAGGACAGGTTCGTGAAAAACTGTTTTTT
cdr3_aa: CASSLGQVREKLFF

d_call: TRBD2
clone_size: NA
j_call: TRBJ2-7
v_call: TRBV4-2
cdr3_nt: TGTGCCAGCAGCCAGACTAGCGGCGGGTTCTCCTACGAGCAGTACTTC
cdr3_aa: CASSQTSGGFSYEQYF

d_call: TRBD2
clone_size: NA
j_call: TRBJ2-7
v_call: TRBV5-1
cdr3_nt: TGCGCCAGCGCCAATGGGCTAGCGGGAGGCGAGCAGTACTTC
cdr3_aa: CASANGLAGGEQYF

d_call: NA
clone_size: once
j_call: TRBJ2-2
v_call: TRBV29-1
cdr3_nt: TGCAGCGTTGAAGGTACAGGGACCGCGAACACCGGGGAGCTGTTTTTT
cdr3_aa: CSVEGTGTANTGELFF

d_call: TRBD1
clone_size: NA
j_call: TRBJ1-6
v_call: TRBV6-1
cdr3_nt: TGTGCCAGCAGCCGACAGGGGGCGAGCCCACCCCTCCACTTT
cdr3_aa: CASSRQGASPPLHF